This T cell receptor (beta chain) was profiled in a study of T cell repertoires in cytomegalovirus infection (dated 2019 in TCRdb). Context from the whole study: Peptide stimulations targeted recently identified HLA-C-restricted CMV epitopes, whose presentation resists viral immunomodulation, together with well-studied HLA-B-restricted epitopes. Because public TCR beta signatures pointed to carriage of CMV infection together with the matching HLA type, the HLA type of each donor mattered for the analysis.

Study-level results and caveats: The ex vivo response was dominated by HLA-C-restricted CMV-specific TCR beta clonotypes, and the single most frequent clonotype in two of eight donors was supplied by these HLA-C-restricted clonotypes. Carriers of CMV infection plus the relevant HLA type were discriminated by the cumulative frequency of public TCR beta family members in the study cohort and in an independent approximately 350-donor cohort.

Notes on this clonotype: It lacks a known antigen. No per-base quality is available; no much larger clone lies one base away.

In the germline V gene, CDR1 corresponds to SGHAT and CDR2 to FQNNGV. Trimming removed 3 bases from V and 1 base from J, leaving 15 bases between the germline ends. The CDR3 measures 16 amino acids from cysteine to phenylalanine. CDR3 DNA only is kept here, 48 bases in frame from base 1. The sequencer listed for this sample is Illumina HiSeq 1500. The public reads were run again by TCRdb, first through fastp at Q25 and then through MiXCR, and only productive beta chains were kept. Rows are unified per CDR3 protein, each entry keeping the most common DNA and genes. For this sample the table gives hundreds of thousands of distinct CDR3 sequences, of which more than 25% were detected only once. The top ten hold over 12% of the sample. In light of the paper, this sample's treatment or condition label describes: in vitro stimulation with specific CMV peptide epitopes to enrich CMV-specific T cells.

The sample here was cultured CD8+ T cells from PBMCs, taken from culture after CMV antigen stimulation. The rearrangement joined TRBV11-2 to TRBJ1-1; the D gene is possibly TRBD1, with 5 bases matching. The receptor's source is a human donor in good health (CMV status not recorded). Some clones in this sample may be carry-over from other donors' samples. The CDR3 protein: CASSFWVRGENTEAFF. The nucleotide sequence is given as TGTGCCAGCAGCTTTTGGGTAAGGGGCGAGAACACTGAAGCTTTCTTT.